The clone carrying this T cell receptor (beta chain) has more than one count but fewer than ten. The antigen remains undetermined. The data belong to a study of human T cells and chemical hapten exposure. Study-wide results and limits: There was a positive correlation between PT1 expanded TCR counts and patch test score.

TCRdb passed the RACE reads through MiXCR, listing each CDR3 protein once. The data contain 300,000 to 450,000 distinct CDR3 sequences, approximately 5.1% of them singletons. Noted time point: pre-sensitization, week 0. Documented treatment: therapeutic diphenylcyclopropenone sensitization with weekly scalp DPC. This receptor was obtained from a woman aged 45-65 years with alopecia areata. Some clones in this sample may be carry-over from other donors' samples. The sequencing here drew on whole blood, taken in connection with sensitization to the hapten diphenylcyclopropenone (DPC).

CDR3 nucleotide sequence: TGTGCCAGCAGCTCGACCCGCACAGATACGCAGTATTTT. Translation: CASSSTRTDTQYF. V gene TRBV7-9 combines with J gene TRBJ2-3; D gene unclear. Germline V gives CDR1 SEHNR, CDR2 FQNEAQ (reference sequence). The V end lost 4 bases, the J end lost 1 base, and 6 bases lay between the germline ends. The CDR3 covers 13 residues.